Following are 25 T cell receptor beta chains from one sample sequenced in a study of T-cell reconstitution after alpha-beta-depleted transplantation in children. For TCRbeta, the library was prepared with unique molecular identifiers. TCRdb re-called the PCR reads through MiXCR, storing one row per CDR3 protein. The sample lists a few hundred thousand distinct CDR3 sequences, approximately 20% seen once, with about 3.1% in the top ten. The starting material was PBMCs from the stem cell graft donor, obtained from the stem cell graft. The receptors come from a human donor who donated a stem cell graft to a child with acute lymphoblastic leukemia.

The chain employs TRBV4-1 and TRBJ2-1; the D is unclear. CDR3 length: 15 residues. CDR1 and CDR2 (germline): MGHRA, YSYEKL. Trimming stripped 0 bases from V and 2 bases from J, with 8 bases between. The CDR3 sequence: CASSQESLAYNEQFF. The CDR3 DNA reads TGCGCCAGCAGCCAAGAATCCCTAGCCTACAATGAGCAGTTCTTC.

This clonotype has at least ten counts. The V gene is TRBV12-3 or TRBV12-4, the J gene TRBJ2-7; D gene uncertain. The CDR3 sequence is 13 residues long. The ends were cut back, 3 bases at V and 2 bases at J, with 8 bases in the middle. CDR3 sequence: CASSFGGPYEQYF. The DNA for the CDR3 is TGTGCCAGCAGTTTCGGCGGTCCCTACGAGCAGTACTTC.

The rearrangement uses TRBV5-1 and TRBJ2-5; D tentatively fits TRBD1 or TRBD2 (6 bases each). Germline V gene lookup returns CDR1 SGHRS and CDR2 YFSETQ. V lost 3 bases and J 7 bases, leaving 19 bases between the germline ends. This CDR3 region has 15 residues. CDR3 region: CASSSDLGGWGTQYF. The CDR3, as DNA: TGCGCCAGCAGCTCCGACCTCGGGGGCTGGGGGACCCAGTACTTC.

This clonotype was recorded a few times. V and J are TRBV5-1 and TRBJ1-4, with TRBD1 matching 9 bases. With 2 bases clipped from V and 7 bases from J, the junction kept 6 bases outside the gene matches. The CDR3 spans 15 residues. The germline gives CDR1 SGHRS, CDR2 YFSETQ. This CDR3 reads CASSFNRGPVEKLFF. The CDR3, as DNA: TGCGCCAGCAGCTTCAACAGGGGGCCGGTTGAAAAACTGTTTTTT. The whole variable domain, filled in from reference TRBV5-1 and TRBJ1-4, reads KAGVTQTPRYLIKTRGQQVTLSCSPISGHRSVSWYQQTPGQGLQFLFEYFSETQRNKGNFPGRFSGRQFSNSRSEMNVSTLELGDSALYLCASSFNRGPVEKLFFGSGTQLSVL.

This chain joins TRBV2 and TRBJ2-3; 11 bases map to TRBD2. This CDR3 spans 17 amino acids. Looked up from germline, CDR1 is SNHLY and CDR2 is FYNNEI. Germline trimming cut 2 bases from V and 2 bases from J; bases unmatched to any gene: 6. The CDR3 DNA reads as TGTGCCAGCAGTGAATACGTAGCGGGAGGGCCCACAGATACGCAGTATTTT. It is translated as CASSEYVAGGPTDTQYF.

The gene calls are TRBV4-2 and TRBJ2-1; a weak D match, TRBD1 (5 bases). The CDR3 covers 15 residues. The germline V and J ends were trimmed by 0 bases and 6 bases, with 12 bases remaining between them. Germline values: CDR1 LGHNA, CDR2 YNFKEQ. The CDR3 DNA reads TGTGCCAGCAGCCAAGACGACTGGGGCGGCAATGAGCAGTTCTTC. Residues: CASSQDDWGGNEQFF.

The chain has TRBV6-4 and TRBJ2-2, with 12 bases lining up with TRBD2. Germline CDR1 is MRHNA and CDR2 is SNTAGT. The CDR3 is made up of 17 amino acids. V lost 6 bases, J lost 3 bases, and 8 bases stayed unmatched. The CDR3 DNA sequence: TGTGCCAGCAGCCCCCTAGCGGGAGGGCCAGACACCGGGGAGCTGTTTTTT. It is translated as CASSPLAGGPDTGELFF.

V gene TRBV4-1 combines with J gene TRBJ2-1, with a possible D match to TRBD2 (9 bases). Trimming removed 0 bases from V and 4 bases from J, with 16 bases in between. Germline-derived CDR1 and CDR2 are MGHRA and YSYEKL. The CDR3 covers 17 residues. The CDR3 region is CASSQDRGLAGYNEQFF. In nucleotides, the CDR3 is TGCGCCAGCAGCCAAGACAGGGGGCTAGCGGGATACAATGAGCAGTTCTTC.

CDR3 region: CASSLGTQQAHEQFF. CDR3 sequence (DNA): TGCGCCAGCAGCTTGGGGACGCAGCAAGCCCATGAGCAGTTCTTC. The chain is built from TRBV5-1 and TRBJ2-1; D is undetermined. The CDR3 runs 15 residues. Looked up from germline, CDR1 is SGHRS and CDR2 is YFSETQ. V was shortened by 0 bases and J by 8 bases, with 15 bases between the two germline ends. The full variable domain, in which reference TRBV5-1 and TRBJ2-1 provide the parts outside the CDR3, is KAGVTQTPRYLIKTRGQQVTLSCSPISGHRSVSWYQQTPGQGLQFLFEYFSETQRNKGNFPGRFSGRQFSNSRSEMNVSTLELGDSALYLCASSLGTQQAHEQFFGPGTRLTVL.

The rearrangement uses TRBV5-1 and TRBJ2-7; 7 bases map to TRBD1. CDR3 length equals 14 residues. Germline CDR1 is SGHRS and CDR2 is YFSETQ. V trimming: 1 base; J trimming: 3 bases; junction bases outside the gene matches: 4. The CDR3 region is CASSLRQGDYEQYF. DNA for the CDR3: TGCGCCAGCAGCTTGCGACAGGGCGACTACGAGCAGTACTTC.

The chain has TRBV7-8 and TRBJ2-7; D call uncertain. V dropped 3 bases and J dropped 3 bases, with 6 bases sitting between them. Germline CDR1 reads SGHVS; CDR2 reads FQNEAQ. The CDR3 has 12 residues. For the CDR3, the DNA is TGTGCCAGCAGCTTCTCCCACTACGAGCAGTACTTC. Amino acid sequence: CASSFSHYEQYF.

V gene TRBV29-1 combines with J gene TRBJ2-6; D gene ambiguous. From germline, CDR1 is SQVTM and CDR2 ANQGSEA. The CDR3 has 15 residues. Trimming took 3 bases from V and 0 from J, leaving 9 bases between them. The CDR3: CSVESRHSGANVLTF. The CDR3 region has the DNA TGCAGCGTTGAGTCCCGGCACTCTGGGGCCAACGTCCTGACTTTC. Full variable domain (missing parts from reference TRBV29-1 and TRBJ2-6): SAVISQKPSRDICQRGTSLTIQCQVDSQVTMMFWYRQQPGQSLTLIATANQGSEATYESGFVIDKFPISRPNLTFSTLTVSNMSPEDSSIYLCSVESRHSGANVLTFGAGSRLTVL.

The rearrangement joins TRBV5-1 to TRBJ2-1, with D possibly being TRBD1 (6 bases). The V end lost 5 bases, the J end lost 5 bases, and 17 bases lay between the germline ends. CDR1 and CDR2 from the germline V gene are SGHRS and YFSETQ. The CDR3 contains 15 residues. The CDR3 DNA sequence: TGCGCCAGCAGGGGGGCCTTGGGCAGCGACAATGAGCAGTTCTTC. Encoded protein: CASRGALGSDNEQFF.

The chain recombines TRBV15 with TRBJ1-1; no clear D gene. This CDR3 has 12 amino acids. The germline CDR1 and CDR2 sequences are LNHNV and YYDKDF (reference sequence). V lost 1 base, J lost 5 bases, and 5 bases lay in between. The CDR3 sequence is CATSRAKTEAFF. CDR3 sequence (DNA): TGTGCCACCAGCAGAGCCAAGACTGAAGCTTTCTTT. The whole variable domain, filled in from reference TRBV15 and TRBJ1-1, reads DAMVIQNPRYQVTQFGKPVTLSCSQTLNHNVMYWYQQKSSQAPKLLFHYYDKDFNNEADTPDNFQSRRPNTSFCFLDIRSPGLGDTAMYLCATSRAKTEAFFGQGTRLTVV.

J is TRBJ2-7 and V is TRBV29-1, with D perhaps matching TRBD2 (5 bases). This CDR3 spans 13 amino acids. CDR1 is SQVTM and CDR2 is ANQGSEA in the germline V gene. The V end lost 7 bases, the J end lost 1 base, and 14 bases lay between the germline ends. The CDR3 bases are TGCAGCGGAGGGCACGGAGGTTCCTACGAGCAGTACTTC. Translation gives CSGGHGGSYEQYF.

The DNA of the CDR3 is TGTGCCAGCAGTTTCTTGTCGAACACTGAAGCTTTCTTT. Amino acid sequence: CASSFLSNTEAFF. The chain combines TRBV27 with TRBJ1-1, with unresolved D. The CDR3 contains 13 residues. V lost 3 bases, J lost 1 base, and 6 bases lay in between. Looked up from germline, CDR1 is MNHEY and CDR2 is SMNVEV (reference sequence).

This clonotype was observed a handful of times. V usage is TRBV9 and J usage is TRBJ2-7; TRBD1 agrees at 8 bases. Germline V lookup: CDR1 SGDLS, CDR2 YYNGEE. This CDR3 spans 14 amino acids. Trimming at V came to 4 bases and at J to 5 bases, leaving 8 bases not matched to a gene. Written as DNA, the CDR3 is TGTGCCAGCAGCACATGGACAGGGCGGAACGAGCAGTACTTC. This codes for CASSTWTGRNEQYF.

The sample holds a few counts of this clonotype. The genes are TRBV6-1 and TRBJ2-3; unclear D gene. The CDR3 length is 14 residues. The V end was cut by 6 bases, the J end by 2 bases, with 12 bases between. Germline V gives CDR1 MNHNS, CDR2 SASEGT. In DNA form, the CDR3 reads TGTGCCAGCAGCACCCGGGCTTACACAGATACGCAGTATTTT. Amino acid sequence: CASSTRAYTDTQYF.

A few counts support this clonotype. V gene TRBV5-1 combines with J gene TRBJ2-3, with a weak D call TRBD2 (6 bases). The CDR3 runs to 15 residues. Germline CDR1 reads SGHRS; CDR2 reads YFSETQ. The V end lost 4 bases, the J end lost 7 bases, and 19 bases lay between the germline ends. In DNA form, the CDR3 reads TGCGCCAGCAGCGCGGGACTCCACCCGGGGAATACGCAGTATTTT. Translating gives CASSAGLHPGNTQYF.

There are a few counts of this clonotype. This CDR3 is CASTLRGSNTGELFF. The CDR3 coding sequence is TGTGCCAGCACCCTCAGGGGCTCGAACACCGGGGAGCTGTTTTTT. The chain is built from TRBV2 and TRBJ2-2; D perhaps matches TRBD1 (6 bases). The CDR3 totals 15 residues. The germline gives CDR1 SNHLY, CDR2 FYNNEI. V lost 7 bases and J lost 0, with 12 bases in between.

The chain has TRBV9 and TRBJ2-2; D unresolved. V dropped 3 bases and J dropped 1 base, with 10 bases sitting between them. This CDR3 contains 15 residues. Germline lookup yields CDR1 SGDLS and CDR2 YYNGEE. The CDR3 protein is CASSAEVGNTGELFF. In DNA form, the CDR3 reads TGTGCCAGCAGCGCCGAGGTAGGGAACACCGGGGAGCTGTTTTTT.

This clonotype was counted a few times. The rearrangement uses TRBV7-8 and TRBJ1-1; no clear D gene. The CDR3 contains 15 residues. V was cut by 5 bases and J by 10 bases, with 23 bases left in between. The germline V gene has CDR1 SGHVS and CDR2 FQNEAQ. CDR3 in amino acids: CASSPRLTGPSGAFF. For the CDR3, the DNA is TGTGCCAGCAGCCCGAGGCTGACGGGTCCCTCTGGAGCTTTCTTT.

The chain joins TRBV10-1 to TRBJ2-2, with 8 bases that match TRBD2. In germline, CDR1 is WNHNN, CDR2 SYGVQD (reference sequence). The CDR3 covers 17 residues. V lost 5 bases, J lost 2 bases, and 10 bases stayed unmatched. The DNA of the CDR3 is TGCGCCAGCAGTCTCAACGCGGGAGGTAGAAACACCGGGGAGCTGTTTTTT. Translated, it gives CASSLNAGGRNTGELFF.

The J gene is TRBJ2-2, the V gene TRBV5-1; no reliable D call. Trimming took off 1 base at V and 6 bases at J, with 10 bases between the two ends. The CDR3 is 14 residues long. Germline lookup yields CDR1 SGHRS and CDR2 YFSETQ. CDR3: CASSLYGVPGELFF. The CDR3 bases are TGCGCCAGCAGCTTGTATGGGGTCCCCGGGGAGCTGTTTTTT.

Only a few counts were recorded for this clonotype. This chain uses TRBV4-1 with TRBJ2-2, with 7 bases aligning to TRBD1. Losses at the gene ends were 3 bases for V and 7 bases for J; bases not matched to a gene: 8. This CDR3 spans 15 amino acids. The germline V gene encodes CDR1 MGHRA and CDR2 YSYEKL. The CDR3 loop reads CASSHLGQVGGELFF. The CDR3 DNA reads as TGCGCCAGCAGCCACCTTGGACAGGTTGGCGGGGAGCTGTTTTTT.